This is a list of T cell receptor beta chains from one sample in a study of long-term antiretroviral therapy in people with HIV. The repertoire was sequenced with immunoSEQ multiplex PCR; TCRdb's copy has only in-frame clones and lacks some. The sample comprises about 30,000 clones, 75% to 85% of which are singletons, and roughly 7% rests with the top ten. The sample was unsorted PBMCs, taken 0.3 years after starting antiretroviral therapy. These receptors originate from a man in his forties or fifties with HIV. CDR3s include the opening cysteine and the closing phenylalanine or tryptophan. The order of the fields is clone size, V gene, D gene, J gene, CDR3 DNA, CDR3 protein. D genes are given only for firm matches. Only part of the rows carry a size: once, few, many, or a class if the clone is expanded.

>few|TRBV19|TRBD2|TRBJ2-1
TGTGCCAGTAGTGTACTAGCGAGGGATGAGCAGTTCTTC
CASSVLARDEQFF
>NA|TRBV5-1|TRBD2|TRBJ2-5
TGCGCCAGCAGCACCGGAAGGGGATTAGGACTAGCGGGACTCCAAGAGACCCAGTACTTC
CASSTGRGLGLAGLQETQYF
>NA|TRBV7-2|NA|TRBJ1-2
TGTGCCAGCAGCCCCCAGGGCTTTGGGAACTATGGCTACACCTTC
CASSPQGFGNYGYTF
>NA|TRBV7-2|NA|TRBJ1-5
TGTGCCAGCAGCAGAGAGGGGGGAGTGGTTCAGCCCCAGCATTTT
CASSREGGVVQPQHF
>NA|TRBV12-5|TRBD2|TRBJ2-7
TGTGCTAGTGGTTTGGGGGATCCGGGACTAGCGGGTTACGAGCAGTACTTC
CASGLGDPGLAGYEQYF
>NA|TRBV4-2|NA|TRBJ2-7
TGTGCCAGCAGCCAAGATTTCGGGGGACAGCCTTTTGGGGGGCAGTACTTC
CASSQDFGGQPFGGQYF
>once|TRBV7-3|TRBD1|TRBJ2-5
TGTGCCAGCAGCTCCCATGATCAGGGGGCAAAGTACTTC
CASSSHDQGAKYF
>few|TRBV6-6|NA|TRBJ2-5
TGTGCCAGCAGTGGTGCAGAAGAGACCCAGTACTTC
CASSGAEETQYF
>NA|TRBV6-5|NA|TRBJ2-1
TGTGCCAGCAGTTTGGGTTCCCACAATGAGCAGTTCTTC
CASSLGSHNEQFF
>NA|TRBV29-1|NA|TRBJ2-5
TGCAGCGTTGAAGCAGGGCCGGGAGAGACCCAGTACTTC
CSVEAGPGETQYF
>once|TRBV7-9|TRBD2|TRBJ2-2
TGTGCCAGCAGCGATCCGGGGGGACCCCGGGGGGAGCTGTTTTTT
CASSDPGGPRGELFF
>NA|TRBV7-2|NA|TRBJ2-5
TGTGCCAGCAGCTTATCCACCGGAAGGGAAGAGACCCAGTACTTC
CASSLSTGREETQYF
>NA|TRBV6-5|NA|TRBJ2-1
TGTGCCAGCAGTTATGGGGGTGAGCAGTTCTTC
CASSYGGEQFF
>few|TRBV10-3|NA|TRBJ1-2
TGTGCCATCAGTTTGTCGGACTCAGGGGACTACACCTTC
CAISLSDSGDYTF
>NA|TRBV21-1|NA|TRBJ2-7
TGTGCCTTGTCCTCTAGGGTCGCCTACGAGCAGTACTTC
CALSSRVAYEQYF
>NA|TRBV11-3|NA|TRBJ1-5
TGTGCCAGCAGCTTTGAGTGTATCAGCCCCCAGCATTTT
CASSFECISPQHF